The present T cell receptor beta chain was sequenced within a study of blood T cell repertoires in COVID-19 (dated by TCRdb to 2018 to 2020). Study-wide context: Samples covering the acute and convalescent phases of COVID-19 were provided by collaborators in the United States, Italy and Spain. A de-identified subject ID, COVID-19 status, age in years and sex were almost always included in the sample metadata. HLA class I and class II types, where available, came from metadata supplied by the sample provider rather than from assay-based typing. The repertoires were released in a freely available public database meant as a resource for research on the immune response to SARS-CoV-2. Subjects who had been exposed to COVID-19, were actively infected with it, or had recovered from it provided the deeply sampled blood TCRbeta repertoires that made up the dataset. The material from the prospective study consisted of cDNA or gDNA derived from T cells, B-cell-depleted T cells, or PBMCs. Samples were obtained from the ongoing ImmuneRACE study (first 160 participants) and from roughly 1,300 subjects provided by 6 global collaborators. What the work shows at the level of the full study, not this receptor alone: The amount of clinical and demographic metadata varied by source and participant and was provided uncurated.

In the prospective study, participants were roughly 18 to 89 years old, resided in about 25 geographic areas of the United States, and were enrolled through a virtual design. In the prospective study, participants were assigned to cohorts based on the clinical history participants reported in a screening survey and a study questionnaire. For ImmuneRACE Cohort 3, a participant was defined as recovered based on two consecutive negative NP/OP PCR tests, clearance by a healthcare professional, or resolution of symptoms. In the prospective study, mobile phlebotomists collected whole blood, serum and a nasopharyngeal or oropharyngeal swab from each participant. Over an approximately 2-month period, participants in the prospective study had the option of providing additional blood draws and questionnaires. Before DNA extraction, blood samples from the prospective study were shipped at room temperature or frozen.

TCRbeta CDR3 regions were amplified from genomic DNA using the immunoSEQ Assay, a bias-controlled multiplex PCR. From the authors' description of their analysis: The number of nucleated cells in each sample was estimated from the amplification of reference gene primers within the assay. Sequence reads were collapsed and filtered to measure the absolute abundance of every unique TCRbeta CDR3 rearrangement. For each sample, productive Simpson clonality was calculated by taking the square root of Simpson's diversity index across productive rearrangements. What TCRdb holds here is the immuneACCESS table cut down to in-frame rearrangements. Part of the clones is not present; checked against another copy, under half of the missing clones reflect an unresolved V gene, and the others are unexplained. V and J calls and clone size are given by that table; D and trimming were obtained from the DNA. This sample gives some 200,000 clones in total; about 85% of them show up just once. Of the sample, about 2.6% is held by the ten largest clones.

The CDR3 measures 16 amino acids from cysteine to phenylalanine. This entry keeps only the CDR3 DNA: 48 bases, framed from base 1. V loses 2 bases of germline sequence and J loses 0 bases, and the interval between the two ends is 13 bases. CDR1 and CDR2 (MDHEN, SYDVKM) derive from the germline V gene. Details on this clone: No antigen is known for it. No qualities accompany the bases; no much larger clone lies one base away.

Recombination connected TRBV28 to TRBJ1-2, and possibly TRBD1, on 5 matching bases. Sequencing used PBMCs or T cells enriched from blood (not recorded which). The TCR comes from a woman in her 30s who had recovered from COVID-19. The sequence in DNA is TGTGCCAGCAGTTTAGGCGGACGGGGGACTAACTATGGCTACACCTTC. Protein translation: CASSLGGRGTNYGYTF.